Presented here are 12 T cell receptor beta chains from one specimen sequenced in a study of T-cell reconstitution after alpha-beta-depleted transplantation in children (TCRdb year 2016). The protocol used for the library was PCR. Sequenced using an Illumina HiSeq 2500. Molecular barcoding was employed in the preparation of TCR libraries, with unique molecular identifiers being used to normalize TCRbeta repertoire quantification. TCRdb reworked the public reads: Q25 trimming with fastp, MiXCR clone assembly, productive beta chains retained. Each entry is one CDR3 protein sequence, shown with its most common DNA and genes. Present in this sample are fewer than 95,000 distinct CDR3 sequences, roughly an eighth of which were seen just once. The ten largest clones represent roughly 13% of the sample. The source material was PBMCs from the stem cell graft donor, sampled from the stem cell graft. The source of these receptors is a human donor who donated a stem cell graft to a child with inherited bone marrow failure.

There are many counts of this clonotype. The junction departs from germline at one end; a sequencing error may be responsible. The V gene is TRBV7-7, the J gene TRBJ2-7; 7 positions agree with TRBD1. The germline gives CDR1 SSHAT, CDR2 FNYEAQ (reference sequence). This CDR3 is 15 amino acids long. CDR3 sequence (DNA): TGTGCTAGCAGCTTAGAGGCCAGCAGGGGGTACGAGCAGTACTTC. Amino acids: CASSLEASRGYEQYF.

This clonotype was seen repeatedly, ten times or more. The rearrangement uses TRBV28 and TRBJ1-2; TRBD1 aligns across 9 bases. J lost 8 bases, V lost 5 bases, and 9 bases had no gene match. Germline loops: CDR1 MDHEN, CDR2 SYDVKM. The CDR3 is 14 amino acids. The CDR3 DNA sequence: TGTGCCAGCAGTGCTCCGGGACAGGGTTTAGGCTACACCTTC. The encoded protein is CASSAPGQGLGYTF.

This clonotype showed up many times. This chain connects TRBV28 to TRBJ1-5; D is unclear. The CDR3 loop spans 12 amino acids. CDR1 and CDR2 from the germline V gene are MDHEN and SYDVKM. The V gene lost 4 bases and the J gene lost 4 bases, with 5 bases spanning the gap. The CDR3 here is CASSSPNQPQHF. In nucleotides, the CDR3 is TGTGCCAGCAGTTCGCCTAATCAGCCCCAGCATTTT.

This clonotype was found many times. V and J are TRBV7-6 and TRBJ2-7; 9 positions agree with TRBD1. The CDR3 totals 14 residues. CDR1 SGHVS and CDR2 FNYEAQ come from the germline V gene. After removal of 5 bases from V and 5 bases from J, the junction contained 7 bases not matched to a gene. This chain's CDR3 is CASSLGDRAHEQYF. CDR3 DNA sequence: TGTGCCAGCAGCCTTGGGGACAGGGCCCACGAGCAGTACTTC.

This clonotype was counted ten times or more. The CDR3 DNA follows: TGTGCCAGCAGCTGGAGCGCTAGCTCGGATACGCAGTATTTT. It yields the protein CASSWSASSDTQYF. V and J are TRBV7-9 and TRBJ2-3; weak D call: TRBD2 (5 bases). V lost 4 bases and J lost 6, with 14 bases in between. The germline CDR1 and CDR2 sequences are SEHNR and FQNEAQ (reference sequence). CDR3 length: 14 amino acids.

The sample holds many counts of this clonotype. The chain carries TRBV6-6 and TRBJ2-1; TRBD2 agrees at 11 bases. The V gene's germline CDR1 is MNHNY and CDR2 SVGAGI (reference sequence). V gave up 4 bases and J gave up 15 bases; unmatched junction bases: 5. This CDR3 spans 12 amino acids. Here the CDR3 reads CASSSSLAGVFF. CDR3 nucleotide sequence: TGTGCCAGCAGTTCCTCACTAGCGGGGGTGTTCTTC.

This clonotype was found a few times. V is TRBV7-3 and J is TRBJ1-1; a weak D match, TRBD1 (5 bases). Germline-derived CDR1 and CDR2 are SGHTA and FQGTGA. This CDR3 is built from 13 residues. Trimming stripped 4 bases from V and 0 bases from J, with 6 bases between. The CDR3 nucleotides are TGTGCCAGCAGCTCACAGGTGAACACTGAAGCTTTCTTT. Translated: CASSSQVNTEAFF. The full variable domain, in which reference TRBV7-3 and TRBJ1-1 provide the parts outside the CDR3, is GAGVSQTPSNKVTEKGKYVELRCDPISGHTALYWYRQSLGQGPEFLIYFQGTGAADDSGLPNDRFFAVRPEGSVSTLKIQRTERGDSAVYLCASSSQVNTEAFFGQGTRLTVV.

Many counts were recorded for this clonotype. The chain has TRBV12-3 or TRBV12-4 and TRBJ2-5; TRBD2 aligns across 10 bases. The J segment lost 4 bases and the V segment lost 3 bases, leaving 11 bases of the junction unmatched. There are 17 residues in the CDR3. The CDR3 reads CASSLGLAGAGGETQYF. CDR3 nucleotides: TGTGCCAGCAGTTTGGGGCTAGCGGGGGCCGGAGGAGAGACCCAGTACTTC.

This sequence joins TRBV4-1 and TRBJ2-2, with D possibly being TRBD2 (5 bases). V dropped 4 bases and J dropped 3 bases, with 9 bases sitting between them. This CDR3 has 14 residues. The germline gives CDR1 MGHRA, CDR2 YSYEKL. The CDR3 DNA reads as TGCGCCAGCAGCCGAACCGGGGACACCGGGGAGCTGTTTTTT. It yields the protein CASSRTGDTGELFF.

This clonotype has ten or more counts. J is TRBJ2-2 and V is TRBV3-1; D ambiguous. Germline-derived CDR1 and CDR2 are LGHDT and YNNKEL (reference sequence). V lost 1 base and J lost 5, with 8 bases in between. CDR3 length equals 14 residues. The chain's CDR3 is CASSQVGQTGELFF. CDR3 sequence (DNA): TGTGCCAGCAGCCAAGTCGGGCAGACCGGGGAGCTGTTTTTT.

This clonotype was recorded many times. V gene TRBV9 combines with J gene TRBJ2-7; the D is unclear. The length of the CDR3 is 13 residues. The V end was cut by 2 bases, the J end by 6 bases, with 12 bases between. Germline CDR1 reads SGDLS; CDR2 reads YYNGEE. The CDR3 here is CASSVEARTEQYF. The CDR3 DNA reads as TGTGCCAGCAGCGTCGAGGCGCGTACCGAGCAGTACTTC.

This clonotype came up many times. The rearrangement uses TRBV5-6 and TRBJ2-3, with TRBD2 matching over 10 bases. With V trimmed by 1 base and J by 3 bases, 2 bases remained unmatched. This CDR3 comprises 15 residues. Per the germline V gene, CDR1 is SGHDT and CDR2 is YYEEEE. CDR3: CASSLIAGGTDTQYF. CDR3 nucleotide sequence: TGTGCCAGCAGCTTGATAGCGGGGGGTACAGATACGCAGTATTTT.